This T cell receptor delta chain was identified during a study of Vδ1+ human thymocytes. Sequences come from RNA converted to cDNA by reverse transcription. The CDR3 regions were amplified by multiplex PCR from V-gene primers to a constant-region primer. TCRdb re-called the multiplex PCR reads via CATT. The data show tens of thousands of delta-chain clones, over 7% seen once. Germline V gene lookup returns CDR1 TSWWSYY and CDR2 QGS. V lost 2 bases to trimming and J lost 2 bases; unmatched junction nucleotides: 8. The CDR3 totals 16 residues. Study outcomes and limitations: In the thymus, TRG and TRD repertoires looked highly polyclonal with Gaussian CDR3 lengths.

This clone is categorized as medium-sized. Its antigen is unidentified. The clonotype was recovered from a child younger than two who had congenital heart surgery. V usage is TRDV1 and J usage is TRDJ1; 7 nucleotides align to TRDD3. Sequencing input: Vdelta1+ gamma-delta thymocytes from the thymus. As for subset: FACS-sorted CD3+ TCRalphabeta- TCRVdelta1+ TCRVdelta2- thymocytes. In DNA, the CDR3 is TGTGCTCTTGGGGAAGAAAAGGGGATAGGGACCGATAAACTCATCTTT. Translated: CALGEEKGIGTDKLIF.